This TCR beta chain was identified during a study of identical twins. This clonotype was counted at least ten times. TCRdb passed the 5' RACE reads through MiXCR, listing each CDR3 protein once. The sample contains hundreds of thousands of distinct CDR3 sequences, around 20% of which appear only once. Trimming took 4 bases from V and 4 from J, leaving 11 bases between them. CDR1 and CDR2 (germline): LGHDT, YNNKEL (reference sequence). The CDR3 is 14 amino acids. These same records also appear under a second study, on T cells expressing NK-cell markers.

The sequence derives from a woman between 18 and 29 years old in good health. The source material was PBMCs. This chain connects TRBV3-1 to TRBJ1-5; D is unresolved. The DNA of the CDR3 is TGTGCCAGCAGCCTTTCACTAGCGAATCAGCCCCAGCATTTT. This sequence encodes CASSLSLANQPQHF.